The clone carrying this TCR beta chain was picked up a small number of times. Each gene name is a mouse one. The sequence runs out 1 residue before the end of the CDR3; the remainder is reconstructed from the germline J gene. This sample was included in a study of tissue T cells after allogeneic stem cell transplantation. The time point here: mouse harvest day 7 after allogeneic transplant. The graft held 10^6 splenic CD5+ T cells and 10^7 T-cell-depleted bone marrow cells. B6 (H2b) cells into BALB/c (H2d) mice; tissues taken at day 7 or 14. From germline, CDR1 is LGHNA and CDR2 YSYQKL. Trimming pared 0 bases from V and 4 bases from J, leaving 13 bases between. This CDR3 is 15 amino acids long. CDR3 sequences, V/J genes, frequencies and template counts came from survey-depth TCRbeta sequencing. Profiling relied on immunoSEQ multiplex PCR, and the TCRdb table lists in-frame clones only, not all of them. The sample lists some 10,000 clones, 40% to 50% occurring once.

The genes are TRBV2 and TRBJ2-7, with D perhaps matching TRBD1 (5 bases). The receptor was derived from a female BALB/c mouse given C57BL/6 T cells with graft-versus-host disease after an allogeneic hematopoietic cell transplant. The specimen sequenced was skin. The covered CDR3 bases are TGTGCCAGCAGCCAAGATAGCAGGGAGGGGTATGAACAGTAC. Translated, it gives CASSQDSREGYEQY. The entire CDR3 is CASSQDSREGYEQYF.